This TCR beta chain is drawn from a study of identical twins. Findings of the study overall: Monozygotic twin pairs showed more out-of-frame TCR alpha sharing than models estimated.

TCRdb passed the 5' RACE reads through MiXCR, listing each CDR3 protein once. This table has about 790,000 distinct CDR3 sequences, approximately 18% appearing once. Turning to this clonotype: Its antigen remains unknown.

The CDR3 loop spans 15 amino acids. Trimming took 1 base from V and 8 from J, leaving 17 bases between them. This sample was also put to use in a study of T cells expressing NK-cell markers.

The origin of this receptor is a woman between 18 and 29 years old in good health. The rearrangement uses TRBV12-3 or TRBV12-4 and TRBJ1-2; D possibly corresponds to TRBD1 (5 bases). Sequencing was done on a sample of PBMCs. The CDR3 spells CASSLGRTLGRGYTF. The CDR3 DNA sequence: TGTGCCAGCAGTTTAGGACGGACACTCGGTAGAGGCTACACCTTC.